This TCR beta chain came from a study of beta chain features in type 1 diabetes. The CDR3 extends over 14 amino acids. The germline CDR1 and CDR2 sequences are GTSNPN and SVGIG (reference sequence). V lost 5 bases to trimming and J lost 0 bases, with 10 bases between them. The isolated RNA, all of it, was reverse transcribed, so expressed TCRB transcripts were what got sequenced. Reads from naive, central memory and regulatory T cell samples averaged about 3.3 million. TCRdb keeps only in-frame clones here, not all; method: immunoSEQ multiplex PCR. The sample lists approximately 170,000 clones; about 63% were seen once. Overall study findings and caveats: Shorter TCRB CDR3s, moderately but significantly so, were found in Type 1 diabetes patients in all four CD4+ subsets.

About this clone itself: Its antigen is currently unknown.

The sample comprised naive CD4+ T cells from blood. The genes are TRBV30 and TRBJ1-4; D gene unclear. The clonotype was recovered from a man younger than 40 with type 1 diabetes. Here the CDR3 reads CAWALAATNEKLFF. The CDR3 DNA sequence: TGTGCCTGGGCTCTGGCTGCAACTAATGAAAAACTGTTTTTT.